These 26 T cell receptor beta chains came from one sample sequenced in a study of blood T cell repertoires in COVID-19. The protocol was immunoSEQ multiplex PCR, while the TCRdb copy is restricted to in-frame clones and leaves out a portion. The sample lists tens of thousands of clones; 86% were seen once. Sequenced input: peripheral blood. The source is a man aged 55 to 70 with acute or convalescent COVID-19.

Written as DNA, the CDR3 is TGTGCCAGCAGACCAACAGGGGGCCCCGGGGAGCTGTTTTTT. The encoded protein is CASRPTGGPGELFF. The gene calls are TRBV3-1 (or the pseudogene TRBV3-2) and TRBJ2-2; 9 bases align to TRBD1. Trimming removed 6 bases from V and 6 bases from J; junction bases left unmatched: 5. This CDR3 has 14 amino acids. CDR1 and CDR2 from the germline V gene are LGHDT and YNNKEL (reference sequence).

This clone was seen just once. This chain joins TRBV3-1 (or the pseudogene TRBV3-2) and TRBJ1-2, with TRBD1 matching over 7 bases. The CDR3 loop spans 14 amino acids. The germline V gene encodes CDR1 LGHDT and CDR2 YNNKEL (reference sequence). J gave up 7 bases and V 3 bases, and 8 bases lay outside the gene matches. CDR3 DNA: TGTGCCAGCAGCCAGGGAGTACAGGGGCCTGGCTACACCTTC. Its translation: CASSQGVQGPGYTF.

This clone was recorded only once. This chain links TRBV14 with TRBJ2-5, with 10 bases matching TRBD2. The germline V gene has CDR1 SGHDN and CDR2 FVKESK. Trimming took 4 bases from V and 0 from J; bases not matched to a gene: 5. The CDR3 extends over 16 amino acids. CDR3 protein: CASSPGTSVYQETQYF. The CDR3 coding sequence is TGTGCCAGCAGCCCCGGGACTAGCGTTTACCAAGAGACCCAGTACTTC.

The V and J genes are TRBV6-5 and TRBJ1-2, with 8 bases fitting TRBD1. CDR1 is MNHEY, CDR2 SVGAGI, per germline. The CDR3 sequence is 15 residues long. Trimming removed 4 bases from V and 7 bases from J; junction bases left unmatched: 11. CDR3 sequence: CASSSGPGQASGYTF. DNA of the CDR3: TGTGCCAGCAGTTCAGGACCGGGACAGGCGTCTGGCTACACCTTC.

The chain is built from TRBV29-1 and TRBJ1-1, with D perhaps TRBD1 (5 bases). Per the germline V gene, CDR1 is SQVTM and CDR2 is ANQGSEA. This CDR3 spans 13 amino acids. V lost 6 bases, J lost 0 bases, and 11 bases lay in between. CDR3 amino acids: CSVFAGLNTEAFF. The CDR3 DNA follows: TGCAGCGTATTCGCAGGGTTGAACACTGAAGCTTTCTTT.

The chain has TRBV18 and TRBJ1-3; tentatively, D is TRBD1 (6 bases). V was clipped by 3 bases and J by 6 bases, with 15 bases between them. Germline CDR1 is KGHSH and CDR2 is LQKENI. The CDR3 consists of 15 residues. CDR3 nucleotide sequence: TGTGCCAGCTCACCGAATACCCAGGGGATAAACACCATATATTTT. Translated: CASSPNTQGINTIYF.

The gene calls are TRBV11-3 and TRBJ1-1; TRBD1 is a possible D gene (5 bases). The CDR3 is 15 residues long. Germline-derived CDR1 and CDR2 are SGHNT and YENEEA. V shed 3 bases and J shed 3 bases, with 14 bases lying between them. CDR3: CASSLGGVGDTEAFF. DNA of the CDR3: TGTGCCAGCAGCTTGGGCGGGGTGGGGGACACTGAAGCTTTCTTT.

CDR3 sequence reads: CASSLGEASYEQYF. The CDR3 nucleotides are TGTGCCAGCTCTTTAGGGGAAGCCTCCTACGAGCAGTACTTC. The chain joins TRBV19 to TRBJ2-7, with a weak D call TRBD1 (5 bases). Trimming shortened V by 9 bases and J by 0 bases, and 15 bases separated the two germline ends. CDR1 is LNHDA, CDR2 SQIVND, per germline (reference sequence). This CDR3 has 14 amino acids.

This clone was detected only a few times. The gene calls are TRBV10-3 and TRBJ2-7, with TRBD2 identical over 15 bases. CDR1 is ENHRY, CDR2 SYGVKD, per germline. This CDR3 comprises 18 residues. Unmatched junction bases numbered 3, after V lost 0 bases and J lost 0 bases. The CDR3 DNA sequence: TGTGCCATCAGTGAGTCGTCGGGACTAGCGGGGGGCTCCTACGAGCAGTACTTC. Its protein is CAISESSGLAGGSYEQYF.

The chain combines TRBV19 with TRBJ2-7; 7 bases map to TRBD1. CDR3 size: 15 residues. Trimming cost V 5 bases and J 1 base; bases outside gene matches: 8. Germline CDR1 and CDR2: LNHDA and SQIVND (reference sequence). The CDR3 coding sequence is TGTGCCAGTAGTGGAGGACAGGTTTTTTCCTACGAGCAGTACTTC. It is translated as CASSGGQVFSYEQYF.

V gene TRBV30 combines with J gene TRBJ2-3, with TRBD2 identical over 9 bases. In germline, CDR1 is GTSNPN, CDR2 SVGIG (reference sequence). The CDR3 sequence is 15 residues long. The junction had 5 bases not matched to a gene; V was cut back by 3 bases and J by 1 base. In DNA, the CDR3 is TGTGCCTGGAGAGCTGGCGGGAGGGGCACAGATACGCAGTATTTT. Protein product: CAWRAGGRGTDTQYF.

The rearrangement joins TRBV7-2 to TRBJ2-3; D call uncertain. From germline, CDR1 is SGHTA and CDR2 FQGNSA. The CDR3 has 16 residues. Deletions cut 2 bases from V and 2 bases from J, with 14 bases between. CDR3 sequence reads: CASSLTGRRNTDTQYF. The CDR3 nucleotides read TGTGCCAGCAGCTTAACGGGTCGGAGAAACACAGATACGCAGTATTTT.

The rearrangement links TRBV7-9 to TRBJ2-7, with unresolved D. CDR1 is SEHNR, CDR2 FQNEAQ, per germline (reference sequence). CDR3 length: 16 amino acids. The V gene lost 2 bases and the J gene lost 4 bases, with 18 bases spanning the gap. CDR3: CASSLPPGPMSYEQYF. The CDR3 DNA reads TGTGCCAGCAGCTTACCTCCGGGTCCGATGAGTTACGAGCAGTACTTC.

The V and J genes are TRBV19 and TRBJ2-1; 8 positions agree with TRBD2. The CDR3 loop spans 15 amino acids. With 1 base clipped from V and 10 bases from J, the junction kept 9 bases outside the gene matches. CDR1 and CDR2 (germline): LNHDA, SQIVND (reference sequence). CDR3 sequence: CASSIARTSGGEQFF. The CDR3, as DNA: TGTGCCAGTAGTATAGCTCGTACTTCGGGGGGGGAGCAGTTCTTC.

The genes are TRBV6-5 and TRBJ2-1; 11 nucleotides line up with TRBD2. CDR1 is MNHEY, CDR2 SVGAGI, per germline. Trimming cost V 5 bases and J 4 bases; bases outside gene matches: 1. The CDR3 totals 14 residues. DNA of the CDR3: TGTGCCAGCAGTCTAGCGGGAGGATACAATGAGCAGTTCTTC. Protein product: CASSLAGGYNEQFF.

In its sample, this clone was seen a few times. The chain recombines TRBV11-3 with TRBJ2-1; tentatively, D is TRBD1 (5 bases). Germline V gives CDR1 SGHNT, CDR2 YENEEA. This CDR3 contains 15 residues. Trimming removed 3 bases at V and 3 bases at J, with 12 bases between. CDR3 sequence (DNA): TGTGCCAGCAGCTTGAGTCAGGGTGGCTACAATGAGCAGTTCTTC. It specifies CASSLSQGGYNEQFF.

This sequence joins TRBV10-3 and TRBJ2-2; TRBD1 might be the D (5 bases). Trimming took 4 bases from V and 6 from J, leaving 9 bases between them. The CDR3 totals 13 residues. The germline V gene encodes CDR1 ENHRY and CDR2 SYGVKD. CDR3 nucleotide sequence: TGTGCCATCAGTGGCCCGACAGCCGGGGAGCTGTTTTTT. Translating gives CAISGPTAGELFF.

The chain has TRBV27 and TRBJ1-1, with no clear D. Looked up from germline, CDR1 is MNHEY and CDR2 is SMNVEV (reference sequence). The V end lost 4 bases, the J end lost 4 bases, and 13 bases lay between the germline ends. The CDR3 runs 14 residues. This CDR3 is CASSSLMRSTEAFF. DNA for the CDR3: TGTGCCAGCAGTTCCTTAATGCGTAGCACTGAAGCTTTCTTT.

DNA for the CDR3: TGTGCCAGCAGCCCAGTAGCGGGAGCCATGAACACCGGGGAGCTGTTTTTT. This codes for CASSPVAGAMNTGELFF. This chain joins TRBV9 and TRBJ2-2; the match to TRBD2 covers 9 bases. J lost 1 base, V lost 4 bases, and 8 bases had no gene match. Germline assignment: CDR1 SGDLS and CDR2 YYNGEE. There are 17 residues in the CDR3.

This clone has only one observation. The chain joins TRBV6-5 to TRBJ1-2; 9 nucleotides agree with TRBD1. The CDR3 loop spans 14 amino acids. Germline trimming cut 6 bases from V and 4 bases from J; bases unmatched to any gene: 6. The germline CDR1 and CDR2 sequences are MNHEY and SVGAGI. The chain's CDR3 is CASRGDRVPYGYTF. For the CDR3, the DNA is TGTGCCAGCAGAGGGGACAGGGTTCCCTATGGCTACACCTTC.

This clone has only one observation. V usage is TRBV19 and J usage is TRBJ1-1; 9 bases are a match to TRBD1. Germline V gene data show CDR1 as LNHDA and CDR2 as SQIVND (reference sequence). Germline trimming cut 5 bases from V and 0 bases from J; bases unmatched to any gene: 4. The CDR3 runs 15 residues. The CDR3 DNA follows: TGTGCCAGTAGTGCCAGGGACAGGGTGAACACTGAAGCTTTCTTT. It is translated as CASSARDRVNTEAFF.

The chain links TRBV5-5 to TRBJ1-1, with 8 bases fitting TRBD1. From germline, CDR1 is SGHKS and CDR2 YYEKEE (reference sequence). The CDR3 is made up of 17 amino acids. The trim removed 4 bases at V and 10 bases at J, leaving 21 bases unmatched. CDR3 region: CASSPGPRGGVDRGAFF. In nucleotides, the CDR3 is TGTGCCAGCAGCCCCGGACCCCGCGGGGGAGTTGACAGGGGAGCTTTCTTT.

The chain links TRBV2 to TRBJ1-2; TRBD1 aligns across 7 bases. Germline-derived CDR1 and CDR2 are SNHLY and FYNNEI. The CDR3 covers 12 residues. The V segment lost 5 bases and the J segment 7 bases; nucleotides outside the gene matches: 4. As DNA, the CDR3 is TGTGCCAGCAGTCGACAGGGTCTTGGCTACACCTTC. Translation: CASSRQGLGYTF.

This chain links TRBV4-3 with TRBJ2-3, with D perhaps matching TRBD2 (6 bases). This CDR3 has 16 amino acids. V was shortened by 3 bases and J by 2 bases, with 15 bases between the two germline ends. Germline V CDR1 and CDR2: LGHNA, YSLEER. For the CDR3, the DNA is TGCGCCAGCAGCCATCTCCCGGCTAGCGCCACAGATACGCAGTATTTT. Its protein product is CASSHLPASATDTQYF.

The chain links TRBV18 to TRBJ1-6, with D possibly TRBD1 on 5 matching bases. CDR1 KGHSH and CDR2 LQKENI come from the germline V gene. Between the trimmed V and J ends, which lost 2 bases and 6 bases, there was a span of 8 bases. This CDR3 spans 14 amino acids. CDR3 sequence (DNA): TGTGCCAGCTCACCAGGGAGGGGTAATTCACCCCTCCACTTT. This gives the protein CASSPGRGNSPLHF.

A few counts support this clone. This rearrangement joins TRBV6-6 to TRBJ2-7; a possible D gene is TRBD2 (6 bases). The CDR3 sequence is 15 residues long. V was pared by 5 bases and J by 6 bases, with 20 bases between. Looked up from germline, CDR1 is MNHNY and CDR2 is SVGAGI (reference sequence). The CDR3 region is CASSRQSSQAGEQYF. CDR3 bases: TGTGCCAGCAGTCGACAGTCCTCCCAAGCGGGCGAGCAGTACTTC.